Listed below are T cell receptor beta chains from one sample, sequenced in a study of T cells in localized non-small cell lung cancer. TCRdb's table, derived via immunoSEQ multiplex PCR, lists solely in-frame clones and lacks some. The table includes around 33,000 clones, approximately 90% detected once. Here the sequenced sample was peripheral blood, taken before any cancer treatment. The receptors derive from an older female donor with stage I lung adenocarcinoma. The CDR3 runs from the conserved cysteine through the conserved F or W. A D gene is named only where the DNA matches it firmly.

CDR3: CASTIGTSGQETQYF
V: TRBV19
D: TRBD2
J: TRBJ2-5

CDR3: CSASDIYGYTF
V: TRBV20-1
D: NA
J: TRBJ1-2

CDR3: CASSLAETGELFF
V: TRBV5-1
D: NA
J: TRBJ2-2

CDR3: CASRAGGANTEAFF
V: TRBV6-5
D: TRBD1
J: TRBJ1-1

CDR3: CASSPEGGWDGYTF
V: TRBV5-4
D: NA
J: TRBJ1-2

CDR3: CASSLGGTTGQETQYF
V: TRBV7-6
D: NA
J: TRBJ2-5

CDR3: CAWRDNEQFF
V: TRBV30
D: NA
J: TRBJ2-1

CDR3: CASGGQLNTEAFF
V: TRBV7-2
D: NA
J: TRBJ1-1

CDR3: CASTLEANTEAFF
V: TRBV7-2
D: NA
J: TRBJ1-1

CDR3: CASSVRGAGTEAFF
V: TRBV9
D: NA
J: TRBJ1-1

CDR3: CASSLTTGGYEQYF
V: TRBV5-1
D: TRBD1
J: TRBJ2-7

CDR3: CASSATGIGQETQYF
V: TRBV9
D: TRBD1
J: TRBJ2-5

CDR3: CAWSVNKGTGDVSYGYTF
V: TRBV30
D: TRBD1
J: TRBJ1-2

CDR3: CASGKRGGATDTQYF
V: TRBV6-1
D: NA
J: TRBJ2-3

CDR3: CASSIEPGLAGARTEQFF
V: TRBV19
D: TRBD2
J: TRBJ2-1

CDR3: CATTHLTSSGNTIYF
V: TRBV6-1
D: NA
J: TRBJ1-3

CDR3: CASSPPLGTGGNTEAFF
V: TRBV18
D: TRBD1
J: TRBJ1-1